Shown below are 5 T cell receptor beta chains from a single sample sequenced in a study of glioma-infiltrating T cells. Amplification of TCR alpha and beta CDR3 regions from RNA used iRepertoire nested multiplex PCR. TCRdb analysed the multiplex PCR reads with MiXCR anew, one entry per CDR3 protein. The data hold about 190,000 distinct CDR3 sequences, with approximately 30% observed a single time. Source material: glioma tissue, nonneoplastic brain tissue, or PBMCs (not recorded which). Receptors originate from a human donor with low-grade glioma or glioblastoma, undergoing nonglioma brain surgery, or in good health (not recorded which).

The sample holds a few counts of this clonotype. The gene calls are TRBV12-3 or TRBV12-4 and TRBJ2-7; no definite D call. Trimming pared 5 bases from V and 4 bases from J, leaving 9 bases between. The length of the CDR3 is 12 residues. The chain's CDR3 is CASSPAWYEQYF. The CDR3 nucleotides read TGTGCCAGCAGTCCGGCCTGGTACGAGCAGTACTTC.

The table lists this clonotype with many counts. This chain connects TRBV6-1 to TRBJ2-7; D ambiguous. The CDR3 has 11 amino acids. V lost 5 bases and J 6 bases, leaving 8 bases between the germline ends. Germline CDR1 MNHNS, CDR2 SASEGT. The CDR3 reads CASSSVVEQYF. The CDR3 nucleotides are TGTGCCAGCAGTAGTGTGGTCGAGCAGTACTTC.

The chain is built from TRBV15 and TRBJ2-5, with TRBD2 matching over 7 bases. The V gene's germline CDR1 is LNHNV and CDR2 YYDKDF (reference sequence). V lost 5 bases, J lost 5 bases, and 11 bases stayed unmatched. The CDR3 is made up of 15 amino acids. Here the CDR3 reads CATSGEGGSSETQYF. DNA of the CDR3: TGTGCCACCAGCGGGGAAGGCGGGAGTAGCGAGACCCAGTACTTC.

Ten or more counts support this clonotype. This chain connects TRBV27 to TRBJ2-3; 8 nucleotides line up with TRBD1. V lost 5 bases to trimming and J lost 11 bases; unmatched junction nucleotides: 3. This CDR3 region has 11 residues. The germline V gene encodes CDR1 MNHEY and CDR2 SMNVEV (reference sequence). The CDR3 reads CASSHGTGQYF. The CDR3 DNA follows: TGTGCCAGCAGTCACGGGACAGGGCAGTATTTT.

The chain couples TRBV12-3 or TRBV12-4 to TRBJ2-6; D call uncertain. V was clipped by 4 bases and J by 1 base, with 8 bases between them. The CDR3 sequence is 15 residues long. DNA of the CDR3: TGTGCCAGCAGTTCTGTTCGATCTGGGGCCAACGTCCTGACTTTC. Translated, it gives CASSSVRSGANVLTF.